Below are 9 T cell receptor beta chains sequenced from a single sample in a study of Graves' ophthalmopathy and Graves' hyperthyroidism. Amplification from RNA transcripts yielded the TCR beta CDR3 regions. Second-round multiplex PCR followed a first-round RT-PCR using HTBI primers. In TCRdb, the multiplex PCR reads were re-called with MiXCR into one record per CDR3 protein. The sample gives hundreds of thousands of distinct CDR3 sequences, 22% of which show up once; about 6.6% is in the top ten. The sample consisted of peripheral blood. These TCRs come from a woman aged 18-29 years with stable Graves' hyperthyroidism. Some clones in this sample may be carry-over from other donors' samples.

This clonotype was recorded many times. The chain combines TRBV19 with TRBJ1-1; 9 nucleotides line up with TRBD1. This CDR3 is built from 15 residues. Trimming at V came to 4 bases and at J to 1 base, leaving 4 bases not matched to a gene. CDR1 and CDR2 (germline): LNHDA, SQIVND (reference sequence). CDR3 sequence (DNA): TGTGCCAGTAGTACAGGACAGGGGCCGAACACTGAAGCTTTCTTT. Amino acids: CASSTGQGPNTEAFF.

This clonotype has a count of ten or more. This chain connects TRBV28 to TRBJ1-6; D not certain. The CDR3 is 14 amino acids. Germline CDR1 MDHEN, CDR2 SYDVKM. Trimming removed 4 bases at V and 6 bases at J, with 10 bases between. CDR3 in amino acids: CASSSAGINSPLHF. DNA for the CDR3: TGTGCCAGCAGTTCTGCCGGGATTAATTCACCCCTCCACTTT.

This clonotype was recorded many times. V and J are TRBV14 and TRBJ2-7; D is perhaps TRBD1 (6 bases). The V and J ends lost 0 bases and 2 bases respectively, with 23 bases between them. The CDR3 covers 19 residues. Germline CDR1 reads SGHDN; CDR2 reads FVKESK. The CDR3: CASSQDNGQTDRDPYEQYF. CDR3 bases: TGTGCCAGCAGCCAAGATAATGGACAGACCGATAGGGATCCCTACGAGCAGTACTTC.

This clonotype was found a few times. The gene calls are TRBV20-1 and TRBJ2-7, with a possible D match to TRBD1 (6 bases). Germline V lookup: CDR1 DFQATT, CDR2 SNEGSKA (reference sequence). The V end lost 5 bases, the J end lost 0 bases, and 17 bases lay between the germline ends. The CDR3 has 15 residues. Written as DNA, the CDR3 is TGCAGTGCTGGACAGAGAGAGACGAGCTCCTACGAGCAGTACTTC. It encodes CSAGQRETSSYEQYF.

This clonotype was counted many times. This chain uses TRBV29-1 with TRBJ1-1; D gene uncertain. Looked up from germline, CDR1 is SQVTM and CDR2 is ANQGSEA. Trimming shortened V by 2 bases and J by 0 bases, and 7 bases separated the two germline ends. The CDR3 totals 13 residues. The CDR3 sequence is CSVEPYLNTEAFF. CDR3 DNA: TGCAGCGTTGAACCCTACCTGAACACTGAAGCTTTCTTT.

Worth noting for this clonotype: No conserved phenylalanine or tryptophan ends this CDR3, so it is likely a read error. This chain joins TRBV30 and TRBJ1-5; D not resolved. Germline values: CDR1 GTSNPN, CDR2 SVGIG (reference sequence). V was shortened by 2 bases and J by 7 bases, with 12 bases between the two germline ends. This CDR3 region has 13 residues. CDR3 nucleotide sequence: TGTGCCTGGAGTAGTTCCGCAAACCAGCCCCAGCATTTG. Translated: CAWSSSANQPQHL.

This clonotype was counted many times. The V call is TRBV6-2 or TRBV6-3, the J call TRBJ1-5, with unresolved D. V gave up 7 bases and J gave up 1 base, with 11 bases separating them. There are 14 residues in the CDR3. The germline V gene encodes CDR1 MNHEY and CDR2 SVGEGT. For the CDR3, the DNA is TGTGCCAGCAATCTACTGGACAGCAATCAGCCCCAGCATTTT. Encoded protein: CASNLLDSNQPQHF.

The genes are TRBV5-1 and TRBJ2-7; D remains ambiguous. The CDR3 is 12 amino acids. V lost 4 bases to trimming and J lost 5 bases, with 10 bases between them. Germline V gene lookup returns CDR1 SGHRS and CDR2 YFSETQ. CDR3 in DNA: TGCGCCAGCAGCCTCTCGTTACACGAGCAGTACTTC. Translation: CASSLSLHEQYF.

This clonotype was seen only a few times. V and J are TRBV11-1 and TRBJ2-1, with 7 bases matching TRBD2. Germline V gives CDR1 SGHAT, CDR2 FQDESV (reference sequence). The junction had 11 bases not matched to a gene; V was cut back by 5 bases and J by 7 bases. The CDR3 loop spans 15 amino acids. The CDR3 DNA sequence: TGTGCCAGCAGCAACCGGGACTACCACTTTAATGAGCAGTTCTTC. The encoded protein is CASSNRDYHFNEQFF.